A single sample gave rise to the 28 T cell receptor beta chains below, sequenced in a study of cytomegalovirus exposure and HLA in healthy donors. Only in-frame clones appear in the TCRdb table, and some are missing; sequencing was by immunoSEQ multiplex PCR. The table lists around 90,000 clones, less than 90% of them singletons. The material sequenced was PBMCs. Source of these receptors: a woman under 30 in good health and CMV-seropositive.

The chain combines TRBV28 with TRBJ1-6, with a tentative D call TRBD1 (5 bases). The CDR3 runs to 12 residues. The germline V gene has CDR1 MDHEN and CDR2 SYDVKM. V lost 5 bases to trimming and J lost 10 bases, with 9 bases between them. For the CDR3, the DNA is TGTGCCAGCAGTCCACAGGAGTCACCCCTCCACTTT. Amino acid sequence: CASSPQESPLHF.

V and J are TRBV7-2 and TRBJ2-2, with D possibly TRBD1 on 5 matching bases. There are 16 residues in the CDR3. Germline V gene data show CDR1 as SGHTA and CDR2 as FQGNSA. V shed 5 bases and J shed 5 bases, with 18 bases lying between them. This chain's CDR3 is CASSVTRVEITGELFF. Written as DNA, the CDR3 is TGTGCCAGCAGCGTCACCAGGGTAGAGATAACCGGGGAGCTGTTTTTT.

The CDR3 DNA follows: TGCGCCAGCAGCCATGGCGGGGACGAGCTAGAGACCCAGTACTTC. This gives the protein CASSHGGDELETQYF. The genes are TRBV4-1 and TRBJ2-5, with D perhaps TRBD2 (6 bases). The length of the CDR3 is 15 residues. Germline V gene lookup returns CDR1 MGHRA and CDR2 YSYEKL. Between the trimmed V and J ends, which lost 3 bases and 4 bases, there was a span of 15 bases.

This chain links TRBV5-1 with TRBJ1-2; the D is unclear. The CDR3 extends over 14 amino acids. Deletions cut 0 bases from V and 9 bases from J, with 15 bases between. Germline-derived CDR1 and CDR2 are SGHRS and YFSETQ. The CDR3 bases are TGCGCCAGCAGCTTGGTGGGCCCTTCTGAACGCTACACCTTC. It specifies CASSLVGPSERYTF.

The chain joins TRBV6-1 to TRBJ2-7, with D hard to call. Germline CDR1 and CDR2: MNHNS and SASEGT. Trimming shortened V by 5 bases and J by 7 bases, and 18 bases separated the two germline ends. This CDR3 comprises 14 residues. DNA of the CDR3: TGTGCCAGCAGTACCTTGACTGGCCTGAGTGAGCAGTACTTC. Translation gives CASSTLTGLSEQYF.

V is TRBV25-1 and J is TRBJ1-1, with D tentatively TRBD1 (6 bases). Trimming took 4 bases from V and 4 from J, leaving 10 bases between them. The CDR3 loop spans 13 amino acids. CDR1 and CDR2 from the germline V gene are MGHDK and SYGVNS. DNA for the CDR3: TGTGCCAGCAGTGGCCGGGACACCACTGAAGCTTTCTTT. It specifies CASSGRDTTEAFF.

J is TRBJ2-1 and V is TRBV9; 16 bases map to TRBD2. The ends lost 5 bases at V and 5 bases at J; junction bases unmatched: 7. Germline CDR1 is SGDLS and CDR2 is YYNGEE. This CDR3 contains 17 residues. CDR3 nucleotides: TGTGCCAGCAGGGGGACTAGCGGGGGGGTTAAGGACAATGAGCAGTTCTTC. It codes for CASRGTSGGVKDNEQFF. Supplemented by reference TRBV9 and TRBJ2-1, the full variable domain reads DSGVTQTPKHLITATGQRVTLRCSPRSGDLSVYWYQQSLDQGLQFLIQYYNGEERAKGNILERFSAQQFPDLHSELNLSSLELGDSALYFCASRGTSGGVKDNEQFFGPGTRLTVL.

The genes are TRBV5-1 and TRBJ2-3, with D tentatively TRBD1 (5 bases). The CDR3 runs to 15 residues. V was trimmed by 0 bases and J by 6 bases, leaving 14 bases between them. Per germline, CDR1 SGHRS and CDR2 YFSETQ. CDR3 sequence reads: CASSLGATAGDTQYF. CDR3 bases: TGCGCCAGCAGCTTGGGGGCGACAGCTGGGGATACGCAGTATTTT.

CDR3 residues: CASSLGSYEQYF. In nucleotides, the CDR3 is TGTGCCAGCAGCTTAGGCAGCTACGAGCAGTACTTC. V gene TRBV11-2 combines with J gene TRBJ2-7, with no clear D. The CDR3 extends over 12 amino acids. CDR1 SGHAT and CDR2 FQNNGV come from the germline V gene. Between the trimmed V and J ends, which lost 1 base and 3 bases, there was a span of 4 bases.

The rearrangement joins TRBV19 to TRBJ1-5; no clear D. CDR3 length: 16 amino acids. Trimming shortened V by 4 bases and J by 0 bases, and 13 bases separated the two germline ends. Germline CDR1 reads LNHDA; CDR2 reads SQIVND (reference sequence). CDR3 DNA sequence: TGTGCCAGTAGTAAGACACCAGCAAATAGCAATCAGCCCCAGCATTTT. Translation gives CASSKTPANSNQPQHF.

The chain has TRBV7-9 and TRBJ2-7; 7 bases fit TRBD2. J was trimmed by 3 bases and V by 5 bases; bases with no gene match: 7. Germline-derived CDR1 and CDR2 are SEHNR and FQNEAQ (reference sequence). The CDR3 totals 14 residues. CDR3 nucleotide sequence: TGTGCCAGCAGCCGTCCCGGGACTATCTACGAGCAGTACTTC. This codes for CASSRPGTIYEQYF.

CDR3 amino acids: CASSLSRGNEKLFF. Here the CDR3 DNA reads TGTGCCAGCAGTTTAAGCAGGGGAAACGAAAAACTGTTTTTT. The chain joins TRBV28 to TRBJ1-4; weak D call: TRBD1 (6 bases). The V and J ends lost 2 bases and 8 bases respectively, with 12 bases between them. In germline, CDR1 is MDHEN, CDR2 SYDVKM. The CDR3 loop spans 14 amino acids.

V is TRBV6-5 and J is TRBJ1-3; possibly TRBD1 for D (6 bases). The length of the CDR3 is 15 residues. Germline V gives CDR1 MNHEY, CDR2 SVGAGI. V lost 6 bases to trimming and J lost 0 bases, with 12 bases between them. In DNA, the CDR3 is TGTGCCAGCAGAAAACAGGGCGGCTCTGGAAACACCATATATTTT. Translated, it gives CASRKQGGSGNTIYF.

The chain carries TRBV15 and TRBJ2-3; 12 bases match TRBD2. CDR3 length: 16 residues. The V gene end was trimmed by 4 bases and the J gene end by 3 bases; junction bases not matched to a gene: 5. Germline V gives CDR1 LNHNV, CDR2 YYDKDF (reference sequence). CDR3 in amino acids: CATSTGLAGRTDTQYF. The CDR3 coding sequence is TGTGCCACCAGCACCGGACTAGCGGGGCGGACAGATACGCAGTATTTT.

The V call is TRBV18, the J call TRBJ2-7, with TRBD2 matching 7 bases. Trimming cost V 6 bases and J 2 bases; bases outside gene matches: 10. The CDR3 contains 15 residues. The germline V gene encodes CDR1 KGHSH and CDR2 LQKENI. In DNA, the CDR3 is TGTGCCAGCTCGCCCCGGGACGGGAGGACCTACGAGCAGTACTTC. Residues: CASSPRDGRTYEQYF.

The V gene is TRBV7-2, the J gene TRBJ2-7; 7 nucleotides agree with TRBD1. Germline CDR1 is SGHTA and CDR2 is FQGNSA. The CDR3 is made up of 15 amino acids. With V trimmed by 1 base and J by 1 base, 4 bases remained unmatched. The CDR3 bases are TGTGCCAGCAGCTTAGATGCAGGGGGTTCCTACGAGCAGTACTTC. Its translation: CASSLDAGGSYEQYF. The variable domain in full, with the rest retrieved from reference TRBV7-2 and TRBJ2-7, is GAGVSQSPSNKVTEKGKDVELRCDPISGHTALYWYRQSLGQGLEFLIYFQGNSAPDKSGLPSDRFSAERTGGSVSTLTIQRTQQEDSAVYLCASSLDAGGSYEQYFGPGTRLTVT.

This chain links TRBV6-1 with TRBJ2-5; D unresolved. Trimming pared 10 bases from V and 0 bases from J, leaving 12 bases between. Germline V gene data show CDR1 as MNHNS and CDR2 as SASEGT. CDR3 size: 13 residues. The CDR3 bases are TGTGCCACCAGATACAAGTACCAAGAGACCCAGTACTTC. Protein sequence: CATRYKYQETQYF.

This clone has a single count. The CDR3 nucleotides are TGTGCCAGCAGTTGGACAGGGCCCAATGAGCAGTTCTTC. It yields the protein CASSWTGPNEQFF. The genes are TRBV25-1 and TRBJ2-1; TRBD1 matches at 8 bases. Germline V gene lookup returns CDR1 MGHDK and CDR2 SYGVNS. The CDR3 totals 13 residues. The ends lost 5 bases at V and 6 bases at J; junction bases unmatched: 3.

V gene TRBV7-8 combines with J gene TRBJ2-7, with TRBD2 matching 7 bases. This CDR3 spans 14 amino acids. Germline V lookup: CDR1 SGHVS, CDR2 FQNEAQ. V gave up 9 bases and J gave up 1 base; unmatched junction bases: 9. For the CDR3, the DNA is TGTGCCAGTGGTCGGGGGGAAGTATCCTACGAGCAGTACTTC. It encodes CASGRGEVSYEQYF.

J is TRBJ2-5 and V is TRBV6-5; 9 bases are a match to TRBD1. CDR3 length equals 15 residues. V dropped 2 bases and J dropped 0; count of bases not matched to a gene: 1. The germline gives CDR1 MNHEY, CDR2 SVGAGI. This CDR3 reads CASSYRQGDQETQYF. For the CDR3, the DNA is TGTGCCAGCAGTTACCGACAGGGGGACCAAGAGACCCAGTACTTC.

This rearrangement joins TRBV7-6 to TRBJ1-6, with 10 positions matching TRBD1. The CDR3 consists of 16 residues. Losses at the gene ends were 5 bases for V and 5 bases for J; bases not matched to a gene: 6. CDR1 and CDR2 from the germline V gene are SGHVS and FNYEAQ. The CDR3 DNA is TGTGCCAGCAGCCTCGGACAGGGGGTCAATAATTCACCCCTCCACTTT. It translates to CASSLGQGVNNSPLHF.

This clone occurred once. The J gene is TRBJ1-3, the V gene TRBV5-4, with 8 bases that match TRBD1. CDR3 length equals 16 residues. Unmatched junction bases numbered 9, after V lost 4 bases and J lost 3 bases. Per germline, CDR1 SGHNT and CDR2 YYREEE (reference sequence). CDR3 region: CASSVSGGADGNTIYF. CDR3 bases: TGTGCCAGCAGCGTGTCAGGGGGCGCGGATGGAAACACCATATATTTT. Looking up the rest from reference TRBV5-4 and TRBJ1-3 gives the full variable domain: ETGVTQSPTHLIKTRGQQVTLRCSSQSGHNTVSWYQQALGQGPQFIFQYYREEENGRGNFPPRFSGLQFPNYSSELNVNALELDDSALYLCASSVSGGADGNTIYFGEGSWLTVV.

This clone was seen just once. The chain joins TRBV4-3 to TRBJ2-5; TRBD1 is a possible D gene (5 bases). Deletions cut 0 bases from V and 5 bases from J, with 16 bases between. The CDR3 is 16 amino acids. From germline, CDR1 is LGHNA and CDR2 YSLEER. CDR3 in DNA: TGCGCCAGCAGCCAAGATGCGGCAGGGCGACGGGAGACCCAGTACTTC. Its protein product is CASSQDAAGRRETQYF.

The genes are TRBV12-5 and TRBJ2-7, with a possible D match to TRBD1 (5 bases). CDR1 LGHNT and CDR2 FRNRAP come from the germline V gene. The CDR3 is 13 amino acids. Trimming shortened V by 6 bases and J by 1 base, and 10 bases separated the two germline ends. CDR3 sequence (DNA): TGTGCTAGTGGGCAACAGGAATCCTACGAGCAGTACTTC. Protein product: CASGQQESYEQYF.

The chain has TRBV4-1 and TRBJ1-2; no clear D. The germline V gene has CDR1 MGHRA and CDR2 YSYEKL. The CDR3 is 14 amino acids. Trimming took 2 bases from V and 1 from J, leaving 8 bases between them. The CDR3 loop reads CASSQRQDNYGYTF. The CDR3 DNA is TGCGCCAGCAGCCAACGCCAGGATAACTATGGCTACACCTTC.

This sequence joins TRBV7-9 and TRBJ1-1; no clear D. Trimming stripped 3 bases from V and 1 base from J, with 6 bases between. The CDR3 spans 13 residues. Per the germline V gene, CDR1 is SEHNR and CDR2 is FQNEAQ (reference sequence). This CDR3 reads CASSFPGNTEAFF. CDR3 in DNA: TGTGCCAGCAGCTTCCCGGGGAACACTGAAGCTTTCTTT. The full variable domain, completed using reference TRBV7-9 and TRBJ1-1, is DTGVSQNPRHKITKRGQNVTFRCDPISEHNRLYWYRQTLGQGPEFLTYFQNEAQLEKSRLLSDRFSAERPKGSFSTLEIQRTEQGDSAMYLCASSFPGNTEAFFGQGTRLTVV.

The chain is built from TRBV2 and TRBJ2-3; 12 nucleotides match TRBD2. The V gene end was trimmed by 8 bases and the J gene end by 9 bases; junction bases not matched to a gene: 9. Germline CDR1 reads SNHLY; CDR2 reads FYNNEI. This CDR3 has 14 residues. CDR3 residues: CASASGGAEGTQYF. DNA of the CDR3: TGTGCCAGCGCTAGCGGGGGGGCCGAGGGGACGCAGTATTTT.

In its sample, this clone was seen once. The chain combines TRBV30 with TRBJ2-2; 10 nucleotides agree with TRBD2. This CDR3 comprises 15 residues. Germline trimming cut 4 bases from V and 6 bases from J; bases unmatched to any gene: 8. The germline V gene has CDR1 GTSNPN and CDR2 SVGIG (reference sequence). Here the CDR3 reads CAWIGSGGPAGELFF. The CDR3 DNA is TGTGCCTGGATAGGTAGCGGGGGGCCCGCCGGGGAGCTGTTTTTT. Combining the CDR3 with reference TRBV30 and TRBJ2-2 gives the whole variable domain SQTIHQWPATLVQPVGSPLSLECTVEGTSNPNLYWYRQAAGRGLQLLFYSVGIGQISSEVPQNLSASRPQDRQFILSSKKLLLSDSGFYLCAWIGSGGPAGELFFGEGSRLTVL.